The rows below give T cell receptor beta chains drawn from one sample of a study of cytomegalovirus exposure and HLA in healthy donors. Some clones are missing from TCRdb's copy, which holds only in-frame ones; the method was immunoSEQ multiplex PCR. The sample has around 140,000 clones, over 75% seen once. The sequencing input was PBMCs. All receptors come from a man in his forties in good health and CMV-seronegative. CDR3s leave out the opening cysteine and the closing phenylalanine or tryptophan. Fields, in order: V gene, J gene, CDR3 protein.

TRBV29-1,TRBJ2-1,SVSGTSGGESSYNEQF
TRBV7-9,TRBJ2-2,ASSSYRGNTGELF
TRBV28,TRBJ2-5,ASSFLLDRESRETQY
TRBV11-2,TRBJ1-4,ASSFQGAFNEKLF
TRBV7-2,TRBJ2-1,ASSRKAGGAYNEQF
TRBV11-2,TRBJ2-7,ASSPRTGASYEQY
TRBV19,TRBJ2-5,ASSIVTGEKETQY
TRBV10-2,TRBJ2-5,ASSDGRGVWETQY
TRBV2,TRBJ2-7,ASSDIGTYRGGSYEQY
TRBV27,TRBJ2-7,ASSLSTGSYEQY
TRBV7-9,TRBJ2-7,SSSLTPSSGTNYEQY
TRBV7-9,TRBJ2-7,ASSLTAGSDEQY
TRBV7-9,TRBJ1-6,SSSLGTGSSYNSPLH
TRBV6-1,.,ASHFGTGPYEQY
TRBV27,TRBJ2-4,ASGLAGEPKNIQY
TRBV16,TRBJ2-7,ASGTYTGGNYEQY
TRBV5-6,TRBJ2-2,ASSLGLAGLGNTGELF
TRBV5-1,TRBJ1-4,ASTLVGSTNEKLF
TRBV28,TRBJ2-2,ASSRGHYNTGELF
TRBV6-4,TRBJ2-5,ASSPEVGGQETQY
TRBV28,.,ASSRQGQDYEQY
TRBV6-1,TRBJ1-2,ASSEGLQGYT
TRBV28,TRBJ2-1,ASSPQRGSSYNEQF
TRBV28,TRBJ2-1,ASSTFTGTSGRSYNEQF
TRBV6-5,TRBJ2-6,ASRRTSGANVLT
TRBV28,TRBJ2-7,ASSLTGGRSYEQY
TRBV5-4,TRBJ2-3,ASSLALESTDTQY
TRBV30,TRBJ2-3,AWSNRVSDTQY
TRBV4-1,TRBJ2-6,ASSQEGAWSGANVLT
TRBV9,TRBJ2-7,ASGYFPGLAGISYEQY
TRBV2,TRBJ2-7,ASSVRETYEQY
TRBV5-1,TRBJ2-2,ASSFGTGANTGELF
TRBV29-1,TRBJ1-4,SGAAGEKLF
TRBV11-2,TRBJ2-1,ASSLIGRADEQF
TRBV28,TRBJ2-7,ASSLSGVLSYEQY
TRBV6-1,TRBJ2-6,ASLPDRAGANGLT
TRBV6-5,TRBJ1-2,ASRGVGTNYGYT
TRBV27,TRBJ2-1,ASSFRGASSYNEQF
TRBV4-1,TRBJ2-1,ASSQVLRTGSYNEQF
TRBV10-2,TRBJ1-1,ASSESRGTEAF
TRBV30,TRBJ2-2,AWSVLGPGELF
TRBV28,TRBJ1-5,ASSLGTASNQPQH
TRBV7-2,TRBJ2-1,ASSLVGDLGEQF
TRBV2,TRBJ2-1,ASSPGLAENNEQF
TRBV6-5,TRBJ1-4,ASSYLGDEKLF
TRBV5-6,TRBJ1-4,ASSLGAGTIF
TRBV4-1,TRBJ1-2,ASSHPPAGSGGGYT
TRBV30,TRBJ2-5,AWKQGAETQY
TRBV2,TRBJ1-6,ASNMNSGPNSPLH
TRBV2,TRBJ2-1,ASVAGTGSPPVANEQF
TRBV2,TRBJ1-1,ASNGQGGATEAF
TRBV10-3,TRBJ2-3,AISGGTSGSPDTQY
TRBV18,TRBJ1-5,ASSPGTGADQPQH
TRBV2,TRBJ1-2,ASSVIGGASYGYT
TRBV6-4,TRBJ2-1,ASSDSSGGDYNEQF
TRBV29-1,TRBJ2-5,SGGGGAVETQY
TRBV28,TRBJ1-5,ASTQPRAGGNQPQH
TRBV7-2,TRBJ2-3,ASSLEGGRARKY
TRBV28,TRBJ2-1,ASSLGPRPAYNEQF